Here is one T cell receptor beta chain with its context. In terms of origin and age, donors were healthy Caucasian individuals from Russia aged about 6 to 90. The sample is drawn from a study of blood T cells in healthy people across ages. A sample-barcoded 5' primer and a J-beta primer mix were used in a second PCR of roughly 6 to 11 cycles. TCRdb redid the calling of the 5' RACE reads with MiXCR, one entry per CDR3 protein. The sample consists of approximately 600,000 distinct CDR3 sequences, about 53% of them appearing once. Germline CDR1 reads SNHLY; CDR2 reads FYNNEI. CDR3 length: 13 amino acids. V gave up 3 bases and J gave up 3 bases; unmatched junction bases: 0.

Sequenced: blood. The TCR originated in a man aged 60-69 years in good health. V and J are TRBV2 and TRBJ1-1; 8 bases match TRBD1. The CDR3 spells CASSEDRDTEAFF. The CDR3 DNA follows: TGTGCCAGCAGTGAGGACAGGGACACTGAAGCTTTCTTT.